This TCR beta chain was documented in a study of T cells in Graves' hyperthyroidism and ophthalmopathy. Study-level points and caveats: A model built on 13 V-J features separated ophthalmopathy from stable hyperthyroidism.

At least ten counts were recorded for this clonotype. The antigen is not known. The source material, RNA transcripts, was used to amplify TCR beta CDR3 regions. First-round RT-PCR with HTBI primers amplified the TCR CDR3 region. TCRdb re-called the multiplex PCR reads with MiXCR, one entry per CDR3 protein. The sample lists hundreds of thousands of distinct CDR3 sequences; about 20% were seen once. The germline V and J ends were trimmed by 2 bases and 8 bases, with 21 bases remaining between them. CDR1 is SGHTA and CDR2 is FQGNSA in the germline V gene. The CDR3 has 16 residues. Uncontrolled infection, other autoimmune disease, pregnancy or lactation barred patients from enrollment. This sample holds PBMCs from 8.5 to 10 ml fresh peripheral blood.

The gene calls are TRBV7-2 and TRBJ1-2, with a possible D match to TRBD1 (6 bases). The TCR originated in a woman between 65 and 79 years old with Graves' ophthalmopathy. Sequenced material: blood. Here the CDR3 reads CASSLNALGGEGGYTF. DNA of the CDR3: TGTGCCAGCAGCTTAAATGCGTTGGGGGGCGAGGGAGGCTACACCTTC.